Here is one TCR beta chain with its context. This clone's antigen is unknown. No base-level quality is on record; no much larger clone is a single base apart. The entire amount of isolated RNA was reverse transcribed using the High Capacity cDNA Reverse Transcription Kit, so the sequenced TCRB transcripts were expressed ones. Deep immunoSEQ sequencing was performed on naive, central memory and regulatory T cell samples, with an average of approximately 3.9 million total reads per sample. Sorted cells were lysed in RLT buffer and RNA was extracted with DNase-treated RNeasy Micro or Mini kits, depending on cell number. Each cell subset was processed on its own to prevent cross-contamination, while patient and healthy donor samples were processed together. TCRB sequences were amplified from cDNA with the immunoSEQ multiplex PCR, producing 87-bp fragments spanning the CDR3 region. Amplicons were sequenced on the Illumina HiSeq platform. The original pipeline was this. PCR bias was computationally corrected using synthetic template baselines, reads within Hamming distance 2 were collapsed, and singletons that could not be merged were discarded. Reads were aligned against IMGT to assign V, D and J genes, CDR3 length and insertions or deletions at six rearrangement sites. Clonotype counts were normalized to sorted cell number within each subset before computing true diversity and Gini coefficients with the tcR R package. The overlap coefficient, calculated on TCRB nucleotide sequences, was used to quantify repertoire sharing. TCRdb took this table from immuneACCESS and kept in-frame rearrangements with V and J called. Such tables lack part of the clones; where checked against another copy, unresolved V genes explain under half of the gap, and the rest is unexplained. V, J and clone size were drawn from that table, and D and trimming were deduced from the DNA. For this sample the table gives 200,000 to 300,000 clones, of which about 30% were detected only once. The biggest ten clones account for 3% to 4% of the sample.

The entry originates in a study of beta chain features in type 1 diabetes (dated 2018 in TCRdb). For the wider study: No differences in mean age, gender distribution, total cell number or subset yield were found between patients and healthy donors. A total of some 110 million sorted cells were examined across all samples, and a strong correlation was observed between cell number per subset and RNA yield. Regulatory and stem cell-like memory subsets were isolated from only 8 patients and roughly eight healthy donors, whereas naive and central memory subsets came from all 30 or so donors. In the study, TCRB repertoires of sorted circulating CD4+ T cell subsets from recently diagnosed type 1 diabetes patients were compared with those of matched healthy donors. Summary of the overall study and its limitations: Naive, central memory and regulatory TCRB repertoires appeared to be more alike among patients than among healthy donors. In all four CD4+ subsets, TCRB CDR3 length was moderately but significantly shorter in type 1 diabetes patients. Because cDNA was sequenced instead of genomic DNA, highly expressing activated cells could be over-represented, though the groups showed no difference in activation or CD3 levels. Because small numbers of individuals were included in the HLA sub-analyses, any influence of HLA type on TCRB rearrangement was left unresolved. Shorter templates might be favored by PCR, yet because patient and control samples were amplified and corrected together, any such skew would affect both groups equally. At VDJ recombination sites, type 1 diabetes patients had fewer insertions and more deleted nucleotides, which implies abnormalities in thymic rearrangement.

From each donor, a single peripheral blood sample of approximately 0.11 L on average was drawn into heparinised tubes. Naive, central memory, regulatory and stem cell-like memory CD4+ T cells were sorted on a BD FACSAria II using a panel including CD45RO, CCR7, CD25, CD127, CD95 and CD27. Purity was above 95% for every sorted population. PBMCs were isolated immediately by Lymphoprep density gradient centrifugation and stained directly without culture. So that batch effects would be minimized, each experiment stained and sorted samples in pairs, pairing one healthy donor with one patient. Based on the germline V gene, the CDR1 and CDR2 sequences are SQVTM and ANQGSEA. Reading from cysteine to phenylalanine, the CDR3 counts 17 amino acids. The CDR3 DNA has 51 bases and is translated from base 1. A distance of 29 bases separates the germline ends of V and J, which lose 7 bases and 7 bases respectively.

This receptor was identified in a man between 25 and 39 years old in good health. The V gene is TRBV29-1 and the J gene is TRBJ2-1, with the D assignment possibly TRBD1 or TRBD2, given 5 matching bases for each. Sequenced: central memory CD4+ T cells from blood. The CDR3 corresponds to CSASRLGRDAPGNEQFF. DNA sequence: TGCAGCGCCTCGCGGTTGGGCCGGGACGCCCCTGGGAATGAGCAGTTCTTC.